Below are 13 T cell receptor beta chains sequenced from a single sample in a study of control samples from healthy donors and cancer patients. Some clones are missing from TCRdb's copy, which holds only in-frame ones; the method was immunoSEQ multiplex PCR. The repertoire holds 390,000 or so clones, with approximately 92% as singletons. Input material: PBMCs. Receptors originate from a man aged 35 to 55 with head and neck cancer.

The genes are TRBV7-2 and TRBJ2-2, with D perhaps being TRBD1 or TRBD2 (5 bases each). The CDR3 is 16 amino acids. V was clipped by 5 bases and J by 2 bases, with 15 bases between them. Per the germline V gene, CDR1 is SGHTA and CDR2 is FQGNSA. Here the CDR3 reads CASSRRGRVNTGELFF. The CDR3 DNA follows: TGTGCCAGCAGCCGCCGGGGCAGGGTAAACACCGGGGAGCTGTTTTTT.

The chain employs TRBV28 and TRBJ2-7; tentatively, D is TRBD1 (5 bases). Trimming stripped 6 bases from V and 6 bases from J, with 21 bases between. The germline CDR1 and CDR2 sequences are MDHEN and SYDVKM. The CDR3 extends over 15 amino acids. CDR3 region: CASSQTLNRGSEQYF. The CDR3 nucleotides read TGTGCCAGCAGCCAAACCCTTAATAGGGGTTCCGAGCAGTACTTC.

The genes are TRBV30 and TRBJ1-5; 7 positions match TRBD1. V lost 1 base and J lost 4; bases outside the gene matches: 10. Per germline, CDR1 GTSNPN and CDR2 SVGIG (reference sequence). This CDR3 spans 16 amino acids. The CDR3 DNA reads TGTGCCTGGAGTGCTAATCCGGGACAGTTGAATCAGCCCCAGCATTTT. This gives the protein CAWSANPGQLNQPQHF. The full variable domain, rest sourced from reference TRBV30 and TRBJ1-5, is SQTIHQWPATLVQPVGSPLSLECTVEGTSNPNLYWYRQAAGRGLQLLFYSVGIGQISSEVPQNLSASRPQDRQFILSSKKLLLSDSGFYLCAWSANPGQLNQPQHFGDGTRLSIL.

The V call is TRBV18, the J call TRBJ1-1; D is undetermined. This CDR3 region has 16 residues. The germline CDR1 and CDR2 sequences are KGHSH and LQKENI. V gave up 0 bases and J gave up 0 bases, with 11 bases separating them. CDR3 sequence (DNA): TGTGCCAGCTCACCACCCAGCATTACCATGAACACTGAAGCTTTCTTT. Residues: CASSPPSITMNTEAFF. Looking up the rest from reference TRBV18 and TRBJ1-1 gives the full variable domain: NAGVMQNPRHLVRRRGQEARLRCSPMKGHSHVYWYRQLPEEGLKFMVYLQKENIIDESGMPKERFSAEFPKEGPSILRIQQVVRGDSAAYFCASSPPSITMNTEAFFGQGTRLTVV.

CDR3 DNA sequence: TGTGCCAGCAGTTCTCTACAGGGATTCGAGCAGTTCTTC. It translates to CASSSLQGFEQFF. The rearrangement joins TRBV28 to TRBJ2-1; D is perhaps TRBD1 (6 bases). Germline V lookup: CDR1 MDHEN, CDR2 SYDVKM. V gave up 4 bases and J gave up 10 bases, with 14 bases separating them. The CDR3 consists of 13 residues.

The chain has TRBV9 and TRBJ1-1; D remains ambiguous. The CDR3 sequence is 14 residues long. Germline V lookup: CDR1 SGDLS, CDR2 YYNGEE. V gave up 0 bases and J gave up 4 bases, with 10 bases separating them. As DNA, the CDR3 is TGTGCCAGCAGCGTAGAAGTCCGTGGCACTGAAGCTTTCTTT. Translating gives CASSVEVRGTEAFF.

In nucleotides, the CDR3 is TGTGCCAGCAGCTTAGTTCGGGTGGGAGGCGTAGCTTTCTTT. Translation: CASSLVRVGGVAFF. This rearrangement joins TRBV11-2 to TRBJ1-1; D unclear. This CDR3 is built from 14 residues. V lost 1 base to trimming and J lost 10 bases, with 16 bases between them. In germline, CDR1 is SGHAT, CDR2 FQNNGV.

The V call is TRBV29-1, the J call TRBJ2-1, with D uncertain. This CDR3 spans 14 amino acids. Per germline, CDR1 SQVTM and CDR2 ANQGSEA. Deletions cut 2 bases from V and 6 bases from J, with 14 bases between. The CDR3 sequence: CSVEHRPFPNEQFF. CDR3 nucleotides: TGCAGCGTTGAACACCGACCTTTCCCCAATGAGCAGTTCTTC.

The genes are TRBV11-3 and TRBJ2-1; TRBD1 agrees at 9 bases. CDR1 and CDR2 (germline): SGHNT, YENEEA. The CDR3 has 13 amino acids. Germline trimming cut 5 bases from V and 9 bases from J; bases unmatched to any gene: 5. As DNA, the CDR3 is TGTGCCAGCAGCCAAACAGGGGGCGCTGAGCAGTTCTTC. Encoded protein: CASSQTGGAEQFF.

The chain couples TRBV6-6 to TRBJ1-1; 7 bases are shared with TRBD1. The V gene end was trimmed by 7 bases and the J gene end by 7 bases; junction bases not matched to a gene: 6. The CDR3 is 12 amino acids. Germline loops: CDR1 MNHNY, CDR2 SVGAGI (reference sequence). CDR3 DNA: TGTGCCAGCACCAATGGACAGGATGAAGCTTTCTTT. Translation gives CASTNGQDEAFF.

V gene TRBV20-1 combines with J gene TRBJ1-1; D is uncertain. This CDR3 is 13 amino acids long. From germline, CDR1 is DFQATT and CDR2 SNEGSKA (reference sequence). V was clipped by 3 bases and J by 0 bases, with 8 bases between them. CDR3 DNA: TGCAGTGCTAGTAATGCCATGAACACTGAAGCTTTCTTT. Translated, it gives CSASNAMNTEAFF.

The chain is built from TRBV27 and TRBJ2-4; D ambiguous. V lost 6 bases to trimming and J lost 1 base, with 16 bases between them. Germline values: CDR1 MNHEY, CDR2 SMNVEV (reference sequence). CDR3 size: 16 residues. In DNA, the CDR3 is TGTGCCAGCAGCCTGTCGGATGGCTTGGCCAAAAACATTCAGTACTTC. The encoded protein is CASSLSDGLAKNIQYF.

The V gene is TRBV5-7, the J gene TRBJ1-2, with 9 bases matching TRBD1. TRBV5-7 is designated an ORF whose function remains uncertain. The CDR3 is made up of 16 amino acids. The V gene end was trimmed by 3 bases and the J gene end by 4 bases; junction bases not matched to a gene: 10. CDR3 sequence reads: CASSSPGQGRGYGYTF. The CDR3 nucleotides read TGTGCCAGCAGCTCGCCGGGACAGGGCCGGGGCTATGGCTACACCTTC.